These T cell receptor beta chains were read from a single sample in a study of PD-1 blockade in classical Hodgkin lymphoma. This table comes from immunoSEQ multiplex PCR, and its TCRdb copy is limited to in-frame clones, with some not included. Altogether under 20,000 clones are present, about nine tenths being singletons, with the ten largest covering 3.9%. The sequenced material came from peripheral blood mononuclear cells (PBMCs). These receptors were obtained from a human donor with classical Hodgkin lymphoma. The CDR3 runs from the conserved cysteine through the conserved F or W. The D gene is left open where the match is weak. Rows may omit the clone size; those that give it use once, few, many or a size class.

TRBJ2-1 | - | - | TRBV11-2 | TGTGCCAGCAGCTTGTTTTTTCGGGGCGAGAATGAGCAGTTCTTC | CASSLFFRGENEQFF
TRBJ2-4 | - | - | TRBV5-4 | TGTGCCAGCAGCTTCGGCAGGCAGGGGCAAAACATTCAGTACTTC | CASSFGRQGQNIQYF
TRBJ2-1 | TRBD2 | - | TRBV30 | TGTGCCCTGTCTAGCGGGAGCTCCTACAATGAGCAGTTCTTC | CALSSGSSYNEQFF
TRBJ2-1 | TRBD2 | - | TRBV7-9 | TGTGCCAGCAGCCGCGGGGGAGGCTCCTACAATGAGCAGTTCTTC | CASSRGGGSYNEQFF
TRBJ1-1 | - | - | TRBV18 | TGTGCCAGCTCACCCCGACAGGATCTTGAAGCTTTCTTT | CASSPRQDLEAFF
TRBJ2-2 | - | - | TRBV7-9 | TGTGCCAGCAGCCCCGACAGGAACACCGGGGAGCTGTTTTTT | CASSPDRNTGELFF
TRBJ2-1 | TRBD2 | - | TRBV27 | TGTGCCAGCAAACCCGGGGGAGGGTCCTACAATGAGCAGTTCTTC | CASKPGGGSYNEQFF
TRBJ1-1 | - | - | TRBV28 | TGTGCCAGCAGTACGAGTGGAGCTTTCATGAACACTGAAGCTTTCTTT | CASSTSGAFMNTEAFF
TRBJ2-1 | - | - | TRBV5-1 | TGCGCCAGCAGCGTGGTAGGTGACGAGCAGTTCTTC | CASSVVGDEQFF
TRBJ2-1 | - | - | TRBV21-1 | TGTGCCAGCAGCAGACTTTTAGCGGGAGGAAACAATGAGCAGTTCTTC | CASSRLLAGGNNEQFF
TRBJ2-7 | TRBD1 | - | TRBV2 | TGTGCCAGCAGCGGGGACAGGGGGACCTACGAGCAGTACTTC | CASSGDRGTYEQYF
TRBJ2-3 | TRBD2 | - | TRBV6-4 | TGTGCCAGCAGCCGACTAGCGGGATCGGGGACAGATACGCAGTATTTT | CASSRLAGSGTDTQYF
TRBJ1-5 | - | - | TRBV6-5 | TGTGCCAGCAGTTACAGTAGTTATCAGCCCCAGCATTTT | CASSYSSYQPQHF
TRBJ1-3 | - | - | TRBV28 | TGTGCCAGCAGTTTACCGATTGGAAACACCATATATTTT | CASSLPIGNTIYF
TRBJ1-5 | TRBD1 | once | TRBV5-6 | TGTGCCAGCAGCGCATCACAGGGGGCGGCTCAGCCCCAGCATTTT | CASSASQGAAQPQHF